Listed here are 27 T cell receptor beta chains from one sample, sequenced in a study of response to subunit inactivated influenza vaccine. Using its own MiXCR run on the RT-PCR reads, TCRdb lists one record per CDR3 protein. This sample yields around 470,000 distinct CDR3 sequences, of which under 8.5% are seen a single time; 13% belongs to the top ten. The sequencing here drew on PBMCs from blood, taken about 23 months after vaccination. The receptors were sampled from a man aged 50-75 years who received an inactivated influenza vaccine.

This clonotype was observed many times. V gene TRBV20-1 combines with J gene TRBJ2-5; possibly TRBD2 for D (5 bases). V lost 6 bases and J 1 base, leaving 18 bases between the germline ends. Germline CDR1 and CDR2: DFQATT and SNEGSKA (reference sequence). The CDR3 extends over 15 amino acids. CDR3 nucleotides: TGCAGTGCCCCAACCGGTCAGCGGATCCAAGAGACCCAGTACTTC. Translation gives CSAPTGQRIQETQYF.

This clonotype has just a few counts. The rearrangement links TRBV6-1 to TRBJ1-1, with D perhaps matching TRBD1 (5 bases). Germline lookup yields CDR1 MNHNS and CDR2 SASEGT. This CDR3 spans 16 amino acids. Trimming removed 6 bases at V and 3 bases at J, with 20 bases between. The CDR3 DNA sequence: TGTGCCAGCAGAACCGGCGCAGGGAATATGCACACTGAAGCTTTCTTT. Its translation: CASRTGAGNMHTEAFF.

This clonotype was seen at least ten times. V is TRBV12-3 or TRBV12-4 and J is TRBJ1-6; 9 bases line up with TRBD1. The CDR3 is 16 residues long. Trimming at V came to 3 bases and at J to 6 bases, leaving 6 bases not matched to a gene. The CDR3 is CASSLGTGGGNSPLHF. CDR3 nucleotides: TGTGCCAGCAGTTTGGGTACAGGGGGCGGTAATTCACCCCTCCACTTT.

The chain combines TRBV7-2 with TRBJ2-7; 7 positions agree with TRBD2. This CDR3 contains 13 residues. Trimming cost V 3 bases and J 2 bases; bases outside gene matches: 1. Germline CDR1 SGHTA, CDR2 FQGNSA. The CDR3 region has the DNA TGTGCCAGCAGCTTGACTAGCCCCTACGAGCAGTACTTC. Translation gives CASSLTSPYEQYF.

This clonotype has a handful of counts. This sequence joins TRBV9 and TRBJ1-2; no reliable D call. The CDR3 runs to 14 residues. Looked up from germline, CDR1 is SGDLS and CDR2 is YYNGEE. V shed 4 bases and J shed 4 bases, with 14 bases lying between them. CDR3 loop: CASSPSGSGYGYTF. The CDR3 nucleotides are TGTGCCAGCAGCCCCTCAGGATCCGGCTATGGCTACACCTTC.

This chain uses TRBV6-1 with TRBJ1-5; no firm D call. V lost 8 bases and J lost 2, with 10 bases in between. The germline V gene encodes CDR1 MNHNS and CDR2 SASEGT. The CDR3 is made up of 13 amino acids. The CDR3, as DNA: TGTGCCAGCGGAAGTATAGGCAATCAGCCCCAGCATTTT. The encoded protein is CASGSIGNQPQHF.

The chain combines TRBV6-4 with TRBJ2-6, with D perhaps assigned TRBD1 or TRBD2 (7 bases each). Between the trimmed V and J ends, which lost 6 bases and 3 bases, there was a span of 24 bases. This CDR3 comprises 19 residues. Germline values: CDR1 MRHNA, CDR2 SNTAGT. In DNA, the CDR3 is TGTGCCAGCAGGACCCCAGGGGGGGGCGTTCGACGTGGGGCCAACGTCCTGACTTTC. This codes for CASRTPGGGVRRGANVLTF.

In its sample, this clonotype was seen many times. The chain couples TRBV12-3 or TRBV12-4 to TRBJ2-1; weak D call: TRBD1 (5 bases). The CDR3 totals 14 residues. Trimming left V 5 bases short and J 5 bases short, with 13 bases between. CDR3 sequence reads: CASSLGQGHNEQFF. CDR3 bases: TGTGCCAGCAGTCTTGGGCAGGGTCACAATGAGCAGTTCTTC.

V gene TRBV9 combines with J gene TRBJ2-3; TRBD1 agrees at 8 bases. The CDR3 totals 18 residues. Germline values: CDR1 SGDLS, CDR2 YYNGEE. V gave up 0 bases and J gave up 1 base; unmatched junction bases: 10. The CDR3 DNA follows: TGTGCCAGCAGCGTAGCGGGGTTCGACAGGGGTGGCACAGATACGCAGTATTTT. The encoded protein is CASSVAGFDRGGTDTQYF.

J is TRBJ1-4 and V is TRBV27; D not certain. V was pared by 6 bases and J by 2 bases, with 10 bases between. Germline-derived CDR1 and CDR2 are MNHEY and SMNVEV (reference sequence). This CDR3 comprises 14 residues. This CDR3 reads CASSRTDTNEKLFF. The CDR3, as DNA: TGTGCCAGCAGCCGGACGGATACTAATGAAAAACTGTTTTTT.

This clonotype has a handful of counts. V is TRBV6-2 or TRBV6-3 and J is TRBJ1-4; 7 positions match TRBD1. There are 15 residues in the CDR3. CDR1 and CDR2 from the germline V gene are MNHEY and SVGEGT. After removal of 2 bases from V and 4 bases from J, the junction contained 4 bases not matched to a gene. Written as DNA, the CDR3 is TGTGCCAGCAGTTACCGGACAGGAATTAATGAAAAACTGTTTTTT. It encodes CASSYRTGINEKLFF.

This chain connects TRBV2 to TRBJ2-7; 7 nucleotides line up with TRBD1. CDR3 length: 14 residues. Per germline, CDR1 SNHLY and CDR2 FYNNEI. V lost 5 bases to trimming and J lost 2 bases; unmatched junction nucleotides: 6. CDR3 region: CASSPQGTPYEQYF. The CDR3 DNA sequence: TGTGCCAGCAGTCCACAGGGGACCCCCTACGAGCAGTACTTC.

This clonotype was recorded a few times. Relative to the germline gene, one junction end is altered; a read error may explain this. The chain has TRBV27 and TRBJ2-7; D not certain. The CDR3 runs 11 residues. The germline CDR1 and CDR2 sequences are MNHEY and SMNVEV (reference sequence). CDR3: CATSWGVEQYF. The CDR3 DNA reads as TGTGCCACCAGTTGGGGTGTCGAGCAGTACTTC.

This clonotype was observed a handful of times. This chain connects TRBV20-1 to TRBJ1-1; perhaps TRBD1 as D (6 bases). Germline-derived CDR1 and CDR2 are DFQATT and SNEGSKA (reference sequence). CDR3 length: 13 residues. V dropped 4 bases and J dropped 0 bases, with 9 bases sitting between them. In DNA form, the CDR3 reads TGCAGTGCTAACAGGGAGATGAACACTGAAGCTTTCTTT. It specifies CSANREMNTEAFF.

This clonotype has just a few counts. This chain uses TRBV4-1 with TRBJ2-3; TRBD1 is a possible D gene (7 bases). V was clipped by 2 bases and J by 0 bases, with 21 bases between them. Germline V lookup: CDR1 MGHRA, CDR2 YSYEKL. The CDR3 is made up of 19 amino acids. The CDR3 region is CASSQKPGRTGSSTDTQYF. As DNA, the CDR3 is TGCGCCAGCAGCCAAAAGCCGGGGAGGACAGGATCGAGCACAGATACGCAGTATTTT.

This rearrangement joins TRBV6-5 to TRBJ2-2; 10 bases map to TRBD2. Trimming cost V 4 bases and J 2 bases; bases outside gene matches: 4. Per the germline V gene, CDR1 is MNHEY and CDR2 is SVGAGI. The CDR3 totals 16 residues. The CDR3 coding sequence is TGTGCCAGCAGTTCGGGACTAGCGATAAACACCGGGGAGCTGTTTTTT. Amino acids: CASSSGLAINTGELFF.

The sample holds a few counts of this clonotype. The V and J genes are TRBV29-1 and TRBJ2-1, with 7 bases identical to TRBD2. With V trimmed by 6 bases and J by 5 bases, 10 bases remained unmatched. CDR1 is SQVTM, CDR2 ANQGSEA, per germline. The CDR3 extends over 14 amino acids. The CDR3 DNA reads TGCAGCGTCCGGACTAGATGGGAGGACAATGAGCAGTTCTTC. Translating gives CSVRTRWEDNEQFF.

In this sample, this clonotype turned up a few times. This chain uses TRBV9 with TRBJ2-6; D perhaps matches TRBD1 (6 bases). CDR3 size: 15 residues. Germline V gene lookup returns CDR1 SGDLS and CDR2 YYNGEE. V lost 4 bases to trimming and J lost 4 bases, with 12 bases between them. CDR3 protein: CASSSTGYGANVLTF. The CDR3 DNA sequence: TGTGCCAGCAGCTCAACAGGGTACGGGGCCAACGTCCTGACTTTC.

V gene TRBV5-1 combines with J gene TRBJ2-5, with 13 bases that match TRBD2. The CDR3 is 18 amino acids. V trimming: 5 bases; J trimming: 4 bases; junction bases outside the gene matches: 14. The V gene's germline CDR1 is SGHRS and CDR2 YFSETQ. The CDR3 bases are TGCGCCAGCAGTAGAACTTCCGGGACTAGCGGGGTTGGAGAGACCCAGTACTTC. Its protein product is CASSRTSGTSGVGETQYF. The variable domain in full, completed from reference TRBV5-1 and TRBJ2-5, reads KAGVTQTPRYLIKTRGQQVTLSCSPISGHRSVSWYQQTPGQGLQFLFEYFSETQRNKGNFPGRFSGRQFSNSRSEMNVSTLELGDSALYLCASSRTSGTSGVGETQYFGPGTRLLVL.

CDR3 loop: CASSLTDGRETQYF. CDR3 DNA: TGTGCCAGCAGCCTAACAGATGGTCGCGAGACCCAGTACTTC. The genes are TRBV7-8 and TRBJ2-5; D is unresolved. CDR3 length: 14 amino acids. The V end lost 5 bases, the J end lost 5 bases, and 15 bases lay between the germline ends. Per the germline V gene, CDR1 is SGHVS and CDR2 is FQNEAQ.

This clonotype was seen more than once but under ten times. The chain uses TRBV6-5 and TRBJ2-7, with D tentatively TRBD1 (7 bases). Between the trimmed V and J ends, which lost 2 bases and 0 bases, there was a span of 14 bases. This CDR3 has 16 amino acids. The germline V gene has CDR1 MNHEY and CDR2 SVGAGI. CDR3 amino acids: CASSYGGGPISYEQYF. In DNA form, the CDR3 reads TGTGCCAGCAGTTACGGAGGGGGCCCAATCTCCTACGAGCAGTACTTC.

The chain uses TRBV13 and TRBJ2-3; 14 bases agree with TRBD2. CDR3 length: 18 amino acids. CDR1 is PRHDT, CDR2 FYEKMQ, per germline (reference sequence). Trimming cost V 4 bases and J 7 bases; bases outside gene matches: 13. This CDR3 reads CASSSSTSGGVRPNTQYF. The CDR3 DNA is TGTGCCAGCAGCTCGTCGACTAGCGGGGGGGTCCGCCCTAATACGCAGTATTTT.

The chain is built from TRBV20-1 and TRBJ1-4; D is uncertain. CDR1 is DFQATT and CDR2 is SNEGSKA in the germline V gene (reference sequence). The length of the CDR3 is 14 residues. The V end lost 6 bases, the J end lost 6 bases, and 17 bases lay between the germline ends. The CDR3 bases are TGCAGTGCCCAGAGTGGTGGCACTGATGAAAAACTGTTTTTT. It yields the protein CSAQSGGTDEKLFF.

This clonotype came up a few times. V and J are TRBV30 and TRBJ2-6; tentatively, D is TRBD2 (5 bases). The CDR3 totals 13 residues. With 1 base removed from V and 4 bases from J, the gap between germline ends came to 5 bases. Germline V CDR1 and CDR2: GTSNPN, SVGIG (reference sequence). CDR3 nucleotide sequence: TGTGCCTGGAGTGGCGGGGGGGCCAACGTCCTGACTTTC. This gives the protein CAWSGGGANVLTF.

This clonotype was seen a few times. The chain combines TRBV4-1 with TRBJ1-2; D is ambiguous. This CDR3 comprises 15 residues. Trimming removed 1 base at V and 4 bases at J, with 13 bases between. Germline CDR1 MGHRA, CDR2 YSYEKL. The CDR3 nucleotides read TGCGCCAGCAGCCAAGTTTATCCGGGAACCTATGGCTACACCTTC. Protein product: CASSQVYPGTYGYTF.

This clonotype was seen a handful of times. The chain links TRBV29-1 to TRBJ2-1; possibly TRBD2 for D (5 bases). V gave up 4 bases and J gave up 8 bases, with 12 bases separating them. This CDR3 is 12 amino acids long. Germline V gives CDR1 SQVTM, CDR2 ANQGSEA. CDR3 protein: CSVVASPDEQFF. In nucleotides, the CDR3 is TGCAGCGTTGTGGCTAGCCCCGATGAGCAGTTCTTC.

The chain uses TRBV6-2 or TRBV6-3 and TRBJ2-3; TRBD2 aligns across 8 bases. The CDR3 is made up of 14 amino acids. The germline V gene encodes CDR1 MNHEY and CDR2 SVGEGT. With V trimmed by 7 bases and J by 8 bases, 11 bases remained unmatched. As DNA, the CDR3 is TGTGCCAGCAAACCGAGCGGGAGTTTTGCTACGCAGTATTTT. Amino acid sequence: CASKPSGSFATQYF.